The source of this T cell receptor beta chain is a study of PD-1 blockade in mismatch repair-deficient tumors. Looked up from germline, CDR1 is MNHEY and CDR2 is SMNVEV (reference sequence). Trimming stripped 0 bases from V and 3 bases from J, with 6 bases between. The CDR3 loop spans 13 amino acids. Clones were read by immunoSEQ multiplex PCR, and TCRdb kept only the in-frame ones, dropping some. The sample records fewer than 100,000 clones, 81% being singletons. The V and J genes are TRBV27 and TRBJ2-7, with no clear D. The sequenced sample was peripheral blood, obtained 12 weeks after starting pembrolizumab. The TCR was taken from an adult with mismatch repair-deficient cancer. The CDR3 DNA reads TGTGCCAGCAGTTTATCCCCGAACTACGAGCAGTACTTC. Translating gives CASSLSPNYEQYF.